The text below deals with one T cell receptor (beta chain). In the original analysis: Scientists estimated how many nucleated cells there were by amplifying reference gene primers. The data were produced by immunoSEQ multiplex PCR, yet TCRdb's version contains in-frame clones alone and is incomplete. V, J and clone size reflect that table, while D and trimming were determined from the DNA. The sample has tens of thousands of clones; approximately 78% are singletons. These data belong to a study of blood T cell repertoires in COVID-19. On the study more broadly: Material from acute and convalescent COVID-19 was sourced from the United States, Italy and Spain. PBMCs, B-cell-depleted T cells, or T cells were the source of the cDNA or gDNA that made up the material.

This CDR3 is 12 amino acids long. Looked up from germline, CDR1 is SGHDT and CDR2 is YYEEEE. Between the trimmed V and J ends, which lost 4 bases and 7 bases, there was a span of 11 bases. The sequenced sample consisted of peripheral blood. This receptor was taken from a human donor in a cohort sampled during active or convalescent COVID-19. V gene TRBV5-6 combines with J gene TRBJ1-1; D call uncertain. The CDR3 loop is CASSPPVGEAFF. CDR3 DNA: TGTGCCAGCAGCCCGCCCGTCGGTGAAGCTTTCTTT. The whole variable domain, filled in from reference TRBV5-6 and TRBJ1-1, reads DAGVTQSPTHLIKTRGQQVTLRCSPKSGHDTVSWYQQALGQGPQFIFQYYEEEERQRGNFPDRFSGHQFPNYSSELNVNALLLGDSALYLCASSPPVGEAFFGQGTRLTVV.